These 25 T cell receptor beta chains share one sample of origin, sequenced in a study of blood T cell repertoires in COVID-19. Profiled with immunoSEQ multiplex PCR; TCRdb holds only in-frame clones, not every one. The sample lists under 300,000 clones, 84% seen once, with approximately 2.3% in the top ten. Specimen: peripheral blood. The receptor set was obtained from a man in his forties who had recovered from COVID-19.

Here the CDR3 reads CASSHRTEPTNYGYTF. The CDR3 DNA follows: TGTGCCAGCAGCCACCGGACAGAACCGACTAACTATGGCTACACCTTC. The chain uses TRBV14 and TRBJ1-2, with a tentative D call TRBD1 (6 bases). This CDR3 is built from 16 residues. Trimming removed 3 bases from V and 0 bases from J, with 14 bases in between. CDR1 and CDR2 (germline): SGHDN, FVKESK.

The J gene is TRBJ2-7, the V gene TRBV7-9; TRBD1 matches at 7 bases. With 4 bases clipped from V and 3 bases from J, the junction kept 6 bases outside the gene matches. The CDR3 consists of 14 residues. Germline loops: CDR1 SEHNR, CDR2 FQNEAQ (reference sequence). The CDR3 sequence is CASSSKTGYYEQYF. The CDR3 DNA follows: TGTGCCAGCAGCTCTAAGACAGGGTACTACGAGCAGTACTTC.

CDR3: CASSYSGTGGTEAFF. CDR3 DNA: TGTGCCAGCAGTTACTCCGGGACAGGGGGCACTGAAGCTTTCTTT. This sequence joins TRBV6-6 and TRBJ1-1; TRBD1 agrees at 11 bases. V lost 0 bases to trimming and J lost 4 bases; unmatched junction nucleotides: 1. The length of the CDR3 is 15 residues. Germline-derived CDR1 and CDR2 are MNHNY and SVGAGI (reference sequence).

The chain is built from TRBV6-1 and TRBJ1-5; TRBD1 agrees at 7 bases. V shed 1 base and J 2 bases; nucleotides not matched to a gene: 5. Germline V lookup: CDR1 MNHNS, CDR2 SASEGT. The CDR3 consists of 16 residues. The CDR3 DNA sequence: TGTGCCAGCAGTGAAGTTACAGGGGAGGGCAATCAGCCCCAGCATTTT. As protein: CASSEVTGEGNQPQHF.

This CDR3 is CSVTGTSRKCPFCSYNEQFF. The DNA for the CDR3 is TGCAGCGTTACCGGGACTAGCCGAAAATGCCCTTTTTGCTCCTACAATGAGCAGTTCTTC. The chain couples TRBV29-1 to TRBJ2-1; 9 bases agree with TRBD2. Trimming removed 5 bases from V and 0 bases from J; junction bases left unmatched: 20. Looked up from germline, CDR1 is SQVTM and CDR2 is ANQGSEA. The CDR3 is 20 residues long.

This clone came up a few times. The chain uses TRBV18 and TRBJ2-1, with 10 bases lining up with TRBD1. The CDR3 runs 14 residues. From germline, CDR1 is KGHSH and CDR2 LQKENI. V was pared by 2 bases and J by 12 bases, with 7 bases of the junction left unmatched. The DNA for the CDR3 is TGTGCCAGCTCACCAGGGACAGGGGTAGTTAGGCAGTTCTTC. It encodes CASSPGTGVVRQFF.

This chain's CDR3 is CATSGRDRGPRSTEAFF. CDR3 coding DNA: TGTGCCACCAGCGGAAGGGACAGGGGGCCGCGAAGCACTGAAGCTTTCTTT. The V and J genes are TRBV15 and TRBJ1-1; 12 bases are shared with TRBD1. The trim removed 5 bases at V and 4 bases at J, leaving 11 bases unmatched. This CDR3 region has 17 residues. The germline V gene has CDR1 LNHNV and CDR2 YYDKDF (reference sequence).

About this clone: Additional DNA sequences in this sample encode the identical CDR3. V usage is TRBV7-2 and J usage is TRBJ1-6; the match to TRBD1 covers 10 bases. J gave up 7 bases and V 2 bases, and 2 bases lay outside the gene matches. CDR3 length equals 15 residues. Germline-derived CDR1 and CDR2 are SGHTA and FQGNSA. The CDR3 DNA reads as TGTGCCAGCAGCTTATTGGGACAGGGGAATTCACCCCTCCACTTT. It codes for CASSLLGQGNSPLHF.

The chain recombines TRBV29-1 with TRBJ2-7; D might be TRBD2 (6 bases). From germline, CDR1 is SQVTM and CDR2 ANQGSEA. The CDR3 consists of 13 residues. The CDR3 loop is CAILGSGGYEQYF. The CDR3 nucleotides read TGCGCCATTCTCGGGAGTGGAGGGTACGAGCAGTACTTC.

In nucleotides, the CDR3 is TGTGCCAGCAGGACCGGGACATACCCCTACAATGAGCAGTTCTTC. Amino acid sequence: CASRTGTYPYNEQFF. The chain joins TRBV7-2 to TRBJ2-1; D may be TRBD1 (6 bases). Trimming took 6 bases from V and 2 from J, leaving 14 bases between them. CDR3 length equals 15 residues. Per germline, CDR1 SGHTA and CDR2 FQGNSA.

This chain connects TRBV27 to TRBJ2-2; 7 positions agree with TRBD2. Trimming took 3 bases from V and 6 from J; bases not matched to a gene: 1. The CDR3 is 13 amino acids. Germline assignment: CDR1 MNHEY and CDR2 SMNVEV (reference sequence). CDR3 DNA sequence: TGTGCCAGCAGTTTGGCGGGAGCCGGGGAGCTGTTTTTT. It specifies CASSLAGAGELFF.

J is TRBJ2-3 and V is TRBV5-4; D is perhaps TRBD1 (6 bases). The CDR3 has 16 residues. The germline gives CDR1 SGHNT, CDR2 YYREEE (reference sequence). Trimming cost V 0 bases and J 1 base, with 12 bases left between them. CDR3 DNA: TGTGCCAGCAGCTTGGTTAGGGCAGGGGGCACAGATACGCAGTATTTT. Its translation is CASSLVRAGGTDTQYF.

For this clone: Germline is not matched at one junction end, which may reflect a read error. The V and J genes are TRBV7-7 and TRBJ2-5; TRBD2 matches at 8 bases. Per germline, CDR1 SSHAT and CDR2 FNYEAQ (reference sequence). The CDR3 is 16 amino acids. The CDR3: CASSPISGGRQETQYF. The CDR3 nucleotides are TGTGCTAGCAGTCCAATCAGCGGGGGACGCCAAGAGACCCAGTACTTC.

This clone was seen just once. This sequence joins TRBV5-5 and TRBJ1-2, with 7 bases fitting TRBD1. The germline gives CDR1 SGHKS, CDR2 YYEKEE (reference sequence). The CDR3 is 16 amino acids. J lost 7 bases, V lost 2 bases, and 14 bases had no gene match. The CDR3 sequence is CASSFREGALDSGYTF. The CDR3 DNA sequence: TGTGCCAGCAGCTTCCGGGAGGGGGCATTGGATAGTGGCTACACCTTC.

This clone was recorded only once. V and J are TRBV29-1 and TRBJ1-1, with 7 nucleotides matching TRBD1. Germline CDR1 is SQVTM and CDR2 is ANQGSEA. Losses at the gene ends were 7 bases for V and 2 bases for J; bases not matched to a gene: 10. The CDR3 has 14 residues. CDR3 nucleotides: TGCAGCGCAAGACAGGGTTTCGTCAACACTGAAGCTTTCTTT. Its translation: CSARQGFVNTEAFF.

This chain links TRBV27 with TRBJ2-5; the D is unclear. CDR3 length: 13 amino acids. Germline V lookup: CDR1 MNHEY, CDR2 SMNVEV (reference sequence). The V end was cut by 4 bases, the J end by 2 bases, with 8 bases between. CDR3 region: CASSSRAQETQYF. DNA for the CDR3: TGTGCCAGCAGTTCTAGAGCTCAAGAGACCCAGTACTTC.

The J gene is TRBJ2-1, the V gene TRBV6-5; 11 bases fit TRBD2. Germline loops: CDR1 MNHEY, CDR2 SVGAGI. The CDR3 spans 13 residues. V shed 6 bases, J shed 7 bases, and the junction held 2 bases outside the gene matches. The CDR3 nucleotides read TGTGCCAGCAGGCGGACTAGCGGGAATGAGCAGTTCTTC. Protein: CASRRTSGNEQFF.

The J gene is TRBJ2-1, the V gene TRBV6-5; maybe TRBD2 (6 bases). The germline gives CDR1 MNHEY, CDR2 SVGAGI. Deletions cut 9 bases from V and 4 bases from J, with 7 bases between. CDR3 length: 11 residues. CDR3 residues: CARTSYNEQFF. The CDR3 DNA sequence: TGTGCCAGGACTAGTTACAATGAGCAGTTCTTC.

CDR3 sequence: CASSTRDRWGEQYF. CDR3 nucleotide sequence: TGTGCCAGCAGCACCCGGGACAGGTGGGGCGAGCAGTACTTC. The chain employs TRBV11-2 and TRBJ2-7, with 8 positions matching TRBD1. Germline assignment: CDR1 SGHAT and CDR2 FQNNGV. The CDR3 spans 14 residues. V lost 5 bases, J lost 6 bases, and 9 bases stayed unmatched.

The chain combines TRBV5-4 with TRBJ2-1, with TRBD2 matching 7 bases. Losses at the gene ends were 0 bases for V and 9 bases for J; bases not matched to a gene: 12. The V gene's germline CDR1 is SGHNT and CDR2 YYREEE (reference sequence). The CDR3 consists of 16 residues. CDR3 sequence: CASSLVGAGSGGEQFF. The CDR3 DNA reads as TGTGCCAGCAGCTTGGTAGGGGCGGGGTCGGGAGGTGAGCAGTTCTTC.

J is TRBJ2-5 and V is TRBV5-1; TRBD1 matches at 7 bases. V shed 5 bases and J 1 base; nucleotides not matched to a gene: 8. The CDR3 has 15 amino acids. CDR1 and CDR2 from the germline V gene are SGHRS and YFSETQ. The CDR3 loop reads CASSLVGQFQETQYF. In nucleotides, the CDR3 is TGCGCCAGCAGTCTGGTGGGACAGTTCCAAGAGACCCAGTACTTC.

V and J are TRBV5-5 and TRBJ1-2, with 7 bases aligning to TRBD1. The CDR3 loop spans 15 amino acids. The junction had 4 bases not matched to a gene; V was cut back by 2 bases and J by 0 bases. The germline gives CDR1 SGHKS, CDR2 YYEKEE (reference sequence). CDR3 in DNA: TGTGCCAGCAGCTTAGGGACAGACACTAACTATGGCTACACCTTC. Translating gives CASSLGTDTNYGYTF.

The chain employs TRBV10-3 and TRBJ1-1; TRBD1 agrees at 7 bases. V was clipped by 6 bases and J by 6 bases; unmatched bases: 13. The CDR3 sequence is 15 residues long. Germline CDR1 is ENHRY and CDR2 is SYGVKD. CDR3 sequence reads: CAIRGQAYPIAEAFF. CDR3 nucleotide sequence: TGTGCCATCAGAGGACAGGCCTACCCGATCGCTGAAGCTTTCTTT.

This clone was seen a single time. The chain employs TRBV5-4 and TRBJ2-3; a possible D gene is TRBD2 (5 bases). From germline, CDR1 is SGHNT and CDR2 YYREEE (reference sequence). The CDR3 extends over 14 amino acids. V gave up 2 bases and J gave up 2 bases, with 9 bases separating them. CDR3 in amino acids: CASSFPLDTDTQYF. In DNA form, the CDR3 reads TGTGCCAGCAGCTTCCCACTAGACACAGATACGCAGTATTTT.

The chain combines TRBV6-2 or TRBV6-3 with TRBJ2-5; TRBD2 agrees at 9 bases. V shed 6 bases and J 4 bases; nucleotides not matched to a gene: 15. The CDR3 has 17 amino acids. Germline V gene sequence: CDR1 MNHEY, CDR2 SVGEGT. The CDR3 bases are TGTGCCAGCAGCCGGGGTGGCCTAGCGGGACCCCCAGAGACCCAGTACTTC. Amino acids: CASSRGGLAGPPETQYF.